This TCR beta chain is from a study of cytomegalovirus exposure and HLA in healthy donors. Study outcomes and limitations: Specific recognition of CMV antigens was confirmed in vitro for a few chains (all CMV-associated). The study flagged fewer than 200 TCR beta chains as cytomegalovirus-associated. Later analysis identified a missense DCLRE1C variant that was linked to TCR beta V- and J-gene trimming.

Remarks on this clone: Antigen unknown.

This CDR3 spans 16 amino acids. Germline V gene data show CDR1 as KGHSH and CDR2 as LQKENI. Trimming at V came to 6 bases and at J to 5 bases, leaving 15 bases not matched to a gene. PCR primers comprised 60 Vbeta and 13 Jbeta primers. The repertoire was sequenced with immunoSEQ multiplex PCR; TCRdb's copy has only in-frame clones and lacks some. This table has 150,000 to 200,000 clones, about 80% appearing once. The gene calls are TRBV18 and TRBJ2-5, with 7 bases aligning to TRBD1. The sample comprised PBMCs. The TCR comes from a woman in her thirties or forties in good health and CMV-seronegative. CDR3 in DNA: TGTGCCAGCTCGGACAGGAACCCACAGGGGACGGAGACCCAGTACTTC. Its protein product is CASSDRNPQGTETQYF.